This T cell receptor (beta chain) was recovered during a study of blood T cell repertoires in COVID-19. In the study overall: PBMCs, B-cell-depleted T cells, or T cells provided the cDNA or gDNA that made up the material.

In the authors' methods: Amplified reference gene primers provided the basis for estimating nucleated cell counts. Generated by immunoSEQ multiplex PCR, the TCRdb table keeps only in-frame clones and is missing some. That table supplies the V and J calls and clone size; D and trimming were determined from the DNA. The repertoire has tens of thousands of clones, around 76% of them found once; the top ten carry about 8.7%. This clonotype originated in a man aged 70-80 years with active or convalescent COVID-19. Sequencing used peripheral blood.

The CDR3 DNA is TGTGCCAGCAGCCAAGGCAGAGAGACCCAGTACTTC. Translated: CASSQGRETQYF. The rearrangement joins TRBV4-2 to TRBJ2-5; D ambiguous. Trimming stripped 1 base from V and 4 bases from J, with 4 bases between. CDR1 is LGHNA and CDR2 is YNFKEQ in the germline V gene. The CDR3 runs 12 residues.